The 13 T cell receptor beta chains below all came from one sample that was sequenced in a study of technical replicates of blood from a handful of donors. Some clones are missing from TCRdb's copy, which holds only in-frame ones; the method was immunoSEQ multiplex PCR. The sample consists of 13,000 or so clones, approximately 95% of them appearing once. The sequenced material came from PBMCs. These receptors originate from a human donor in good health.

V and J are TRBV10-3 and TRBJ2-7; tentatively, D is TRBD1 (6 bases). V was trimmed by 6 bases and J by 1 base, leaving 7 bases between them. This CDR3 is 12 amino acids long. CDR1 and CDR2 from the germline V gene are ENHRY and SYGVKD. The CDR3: CAIRDSSYEQYF. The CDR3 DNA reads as TGTGCCATCAGGGACAGTTCCTACGAGCAGTACTTC.

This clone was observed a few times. The CDR3 DNA is TGTGCCAGCTCACCACTCCAGGGCCGAAATGAAAAACTGTTTTTT. Protein product: CASSPLQGRNEKLFF. The rearrangement uses TRBV18 and TRBJ1-4, with a tentative D call TRBD1 (5 bases). Germline V gene data show CDR1 as KGHSH and CDR2 as LQKENI. The V end lost 1 base, the J end lost 5 bases, and 11 bases lay between the germline ends. The CDR3 has 15 amino acids.

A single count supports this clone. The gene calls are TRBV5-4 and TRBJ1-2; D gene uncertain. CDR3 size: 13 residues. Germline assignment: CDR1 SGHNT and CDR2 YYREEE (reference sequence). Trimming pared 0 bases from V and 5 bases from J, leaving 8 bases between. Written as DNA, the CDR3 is TGTGCCAGCAGCTTGGAAACGGGGTATGGCTACACCTTC. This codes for CASSLETGYGYTF.

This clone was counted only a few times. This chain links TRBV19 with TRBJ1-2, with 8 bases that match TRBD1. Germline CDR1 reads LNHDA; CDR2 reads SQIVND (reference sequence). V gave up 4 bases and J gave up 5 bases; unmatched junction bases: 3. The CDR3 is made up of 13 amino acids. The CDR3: CASSTGQGYGYTF. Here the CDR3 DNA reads TGTGCCAGTAGTACAGGACAGGGATATGGCTACACCTTC.

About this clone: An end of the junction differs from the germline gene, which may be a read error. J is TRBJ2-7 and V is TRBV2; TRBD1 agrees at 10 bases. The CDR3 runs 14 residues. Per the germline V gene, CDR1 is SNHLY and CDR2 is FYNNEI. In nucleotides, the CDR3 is TGTGCCAGCAGTACGGGACAGGGGTCCTCCGAGCAGTACTTC. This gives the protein CASSTGQGSSEQYF.

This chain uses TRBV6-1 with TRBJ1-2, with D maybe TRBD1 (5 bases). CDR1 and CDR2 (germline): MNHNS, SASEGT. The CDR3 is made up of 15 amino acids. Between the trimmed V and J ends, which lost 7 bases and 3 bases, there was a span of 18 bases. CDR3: CASKKDRAGYYGYTF. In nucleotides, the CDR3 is TGTGCCAGCAAGAAAGATCGGGCAGGGTACTATGGCTACACCTTC.

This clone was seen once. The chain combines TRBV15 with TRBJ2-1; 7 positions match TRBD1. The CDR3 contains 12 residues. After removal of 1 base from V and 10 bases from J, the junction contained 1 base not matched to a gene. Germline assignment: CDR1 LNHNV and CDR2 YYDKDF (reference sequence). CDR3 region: CATSRAQGEQFF. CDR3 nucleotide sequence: TGTGCCACCAGCAGAGCACAGGGGGAGCAGTTCTTC.

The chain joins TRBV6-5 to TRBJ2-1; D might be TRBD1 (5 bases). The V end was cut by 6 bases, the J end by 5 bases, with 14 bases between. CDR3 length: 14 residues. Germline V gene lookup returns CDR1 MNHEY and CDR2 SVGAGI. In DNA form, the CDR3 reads TGTGCCAGCAGCCCCCTTAGACAGCACAATGAGCAGTTCTTC. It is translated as CASSPLRQHNEQFF.

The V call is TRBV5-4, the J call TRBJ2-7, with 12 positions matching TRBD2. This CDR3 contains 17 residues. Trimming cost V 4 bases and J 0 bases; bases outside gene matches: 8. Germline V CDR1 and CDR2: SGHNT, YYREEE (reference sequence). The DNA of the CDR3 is TGTGCCAGCAGCACGGGACTAGCGGGCATCAACTCCTACGAGCAGTACTTC. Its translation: CASSTGLAGINSYEQYF.

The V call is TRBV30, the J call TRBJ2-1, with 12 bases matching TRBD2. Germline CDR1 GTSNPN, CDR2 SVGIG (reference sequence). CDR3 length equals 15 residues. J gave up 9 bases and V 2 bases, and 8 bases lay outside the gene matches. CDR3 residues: CAWSRGLAGGGEQFF. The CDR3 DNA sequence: TGTGCCTGGAGTAGGGGTCTAGCGGGAGGGGGTGAGCAGTTCTTC.

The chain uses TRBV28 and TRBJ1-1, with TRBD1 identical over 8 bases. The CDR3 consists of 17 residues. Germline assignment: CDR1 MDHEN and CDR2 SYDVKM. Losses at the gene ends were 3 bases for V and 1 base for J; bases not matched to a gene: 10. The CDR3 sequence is CASSFLPGQEQNTEAFF. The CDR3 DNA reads TGTGCCAGCAGTTTTCTACCGGGACAGGAGCAGAACACTGAAGCTTTCTTT.

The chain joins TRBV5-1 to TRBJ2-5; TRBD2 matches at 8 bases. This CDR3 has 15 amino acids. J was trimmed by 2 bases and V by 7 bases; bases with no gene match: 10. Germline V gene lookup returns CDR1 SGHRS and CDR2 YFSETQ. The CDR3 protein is CASRVGSGTQETQYF. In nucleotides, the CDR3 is TGCGCCAGCCGGGTGGGTAGCGGGACTCAAGAGACCCAGTACTTC.

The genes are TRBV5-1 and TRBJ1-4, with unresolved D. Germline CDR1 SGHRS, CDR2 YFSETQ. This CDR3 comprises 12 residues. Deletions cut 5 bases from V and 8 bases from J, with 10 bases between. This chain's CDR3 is CASSVEGEKLFF. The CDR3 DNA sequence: TGCGCCAGCAGTGTAGAGGGAGAAAAACTGTTTTTT.